Listed below are T cell receptor beta chains from one sample, sequenced in a study of T cells after yellow fever vaccination. TCRdb re-called the 5' RACE reads through MiXCR, storing one row per CDR3 protein. The sample holds over 10,000 distinct CDR3 sequences, 4.9% seen once. The sequences come from PBMCs, either bulk or a sorted T-cell subset (CD4+, CD8+, memory, or dextramer-sorted; not recorded which), collected 45 days after the yellow fever booster vaccination. The source is a man under 40 who received the YFV17D yellow fever vaccine. CDR3s leave out the opening cysteine and the closing phenylalanine or tryptophan. Fields, in order: J gene, V gene, CDR3 protein.

j_call: TRBJ2-6; v_call: TRBV7-2; cdr3_aa: ASSLEAYSGANVLT
j_call: TRBJ1-5; v_call: TRBV12-3/TRBV12-4; cdr3_aa: ASNLSGGPQH
j_call: TRBJ2-7; v_call: TRBV7-2; cdr3_aa: ASSRAREGYEQY
j_call: TRBJ2-7; v_call: TRBV4-1; cdr3_aa: ASSLTPGGQSYEQY
j_call: TRBJ2-5; v_call: TRBV6-5; cdr3_aa: ASSYSSGEETQY
j_call: TRBJ2-1; v_call: TRBV5-1; cdr3_aa: ASSGRNEQF
j_call: TRBJ2-7; v_call: TRBV15; cdr3_aa: ATSRGGNAGPSYEQY
j_call: TRBJ2-2; v_call: TRBV6-2/TRBV6-3; cdr3_aa: ASSYPGGGNTGELF
j_call: TRBJ2-2; v_call: TRBV12-3/TRBV12-4; cdr3_aa: ASSLRSAGVTGELF
j_call: TRBJ2-7; v_call: TRBV3-1; cdr3_aa: ASSLTFYTSGSSYEQY
j_call: TRBJ1-2; v_call: TRBV2; cdr3_aa: AGGTEHYGYT
j_call: TRBJ2-1; v_call: TRBV12-3/TRBV12-4; cdr3_aa: ASSLGRQTYNEQF
j_call: TRBJ2-2; v_call: TRBV11-2; cdr3_aa: ASSISPRRTGELF
j_call: TRBJ2-1; v_call: TRBV4-2; cdr3_aa: ASSQEGSGRINEQF
j_call: TRBJ1-3; v_call: TRBV20-1; cdr3_aa: SAAPGAGGNTIY
j_call: TRBJ2-7; v_call: TRBV10-3; cdr3_aa: AISESTDRALGSYEQY
j_call: TRBJ2-1; v_call: TRBV6-5; cdr3_aa: ASSYEGSSVEQF
j_call: TRBJ1-4; v_call: TRBV12-3/TRBV12-4; cdr3_aa: ASTFSRVTNEKLF
j_call: TRBJ1-2; v_call: TRBV29-1; cdr3_aa: SGGRADYGYT
j_call: TRBJ1-4; v_call: TRBV29-1; cdr3_aa: SVGAREKLF
j_call: TRBJ1-1; v_call: TRBV20-1; cdr3_aa: SAKTGSGGGTEAF
j_call: TRBJ2-2; v_call: TRBV9; cdr3_aa: ASSVYYTGELF
j_call: TRBJ2-3; v_call: TRBV10-3; cdr3_aa: AISPRLAGGPNTDTQY
j_call: TRBJ2-7; v_call: TRBV6-2/TRBV6-3; cdr3_aa: ASTSGVSEQY
j_call: TRBJ2-5; v_call: TRBV7-2; cdr3_aa: ASSWGRRANRETQY
j_call: TRBJ1-1; v_call: TRBV20-1; cdr3_aa: SAHSDSGSEAF
j_call: TRBJ2-5; v_call: TRBV7-8; cdr3_aa: ASSGEETQY
j_call: TRBJ1-4; v_call: TRBV20-1; cdr3_aa: SAREVEKLF
j_call: TRBJ2-3; v_call: TRBV20-1; cdr3_aa: SALRKTSGRGDTQY
j_call: TRBJ2-3; v_call: TRBV6-5; cdr3_aa: ASSYSAGGPDTQY
j_call: TRBJ2-7; v_call: TRBV5-1; cdr3_aa: ASNRDNPYEQY
j_call: TRBJ1-5; v_call: TRBV20-1; cdr3_aa: SATGGRGQLGNQPQH
j_call: TRBJ2-1; v_call: TRBV6-2/TRBV6-3; cdr3_aa: ASSYVRGAYNEQF
j_call: TRBJ2-1; v_call: TRBV30; cdr3_aa: AWNRLGVPNEQF
j_call: TRBJ2-1; v_call: TRBV24-1; cdr3_aa: ATSEGGGAPYNEQF
j_call: TRBJ2-5; v_call: TRBV30; cdr3_aa: AWSNSPSETQY
j_call: TRBJ1-1; v_call: TRBV5-1; cdr3_aa: ASSLPEGTEAF
j_call: TRBJ1-2; v_call: TRBV7-2; cdr3_aa: ASSLAIKEDTRGPGYT
j_call: TRBJ1-1; v_call: TRBV9; cdr3_aa: ASSPRLMNTEAF
j_call: TRBJ2-7; v_call: TRBV20-1; cdr3_aa: SASKRESYEQY
j_call: TRBJ2-6; v_call: TRBV2; cdr3_aa: ALQSGANVLT
j_call: TRBJ2-2; v_call: TRBV7-3; cdr3_aa: ASSQTANTGELF
j_call: TRBJ2-1; v_call: TRBV14; cdr3_aa: ASSQSAGGPGNEQF
j_call: TRBJ1-2; v_call: TRBV9; cdr3_aa: ASSVEASFHGYT
j_call: TRBJ2-5; v_call: TRBV6-5; cdr3_aa: ASRPPTGSAY
j_call: TRBJ2-7; v_call: TRBV27; cdr3_aa: ASSSVAGGNYEQY
j_call: TRBJ2-1; v_call: TRBV5-5; cdr3_aa: ASSWGTSGYNEQF
j_call: TRBJ2-5; v_call: TRBV19; cdr3_aa: ASSGLFSSSGETQY
j_call: TRBJ2-7; v_call: TRBV20-1; cdr3_aa: SAPGGGNIYEQY
j_call: TRBJ2-7; v_call: TRBV5-1; cdr3_aa: ASSFYTGESYEQY
j_call: TRBJ2-1; v_call: TRBV6-5; cdr3_aa: ASSNGDRLNEQF
j_call: TRBJ2-1; v_call: TRBV25-1; cdr3_aa: ASSPPGQGRNEQF
j_call: TRBJ2-7; v_call: TRBV7-6; cdr3_aa: ASSPRTGTGSYEQY
j_call: TRBJ1-1; v_call: TRBV12-3/TRBV12-4; cdr3_aa: ASSVLRGTEAF
j_call: TRBJ2-7; v_call: TRBV6-5; cdr3_aa: ASSYERGDDEQY
j_call: TRBJ2-7; v_call: TRBV3-1; cdr3_aa: ACSFSLTGTTFYEQY
j_call: TRBJ2-1; v_call: TRBV3-1; cdr3_aa: ASSPDSSYNEQF
j_call: TRBJ2-5; v_call: TRBV6-5; cdr3_aa: ASSRNSGRQQETQY